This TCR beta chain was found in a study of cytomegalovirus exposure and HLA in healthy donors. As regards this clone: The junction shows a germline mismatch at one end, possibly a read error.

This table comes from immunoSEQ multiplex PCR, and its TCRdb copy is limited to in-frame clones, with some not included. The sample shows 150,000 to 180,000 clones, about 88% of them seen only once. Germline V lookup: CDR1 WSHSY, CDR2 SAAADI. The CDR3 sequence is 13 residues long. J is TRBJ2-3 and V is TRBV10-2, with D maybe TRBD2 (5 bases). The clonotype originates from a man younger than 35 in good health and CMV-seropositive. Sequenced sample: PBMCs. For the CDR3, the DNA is TGCGCCAGCAATGAGGGTCGGACAGATACGCAGTATTTT. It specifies CASNEGRTDTQYF.